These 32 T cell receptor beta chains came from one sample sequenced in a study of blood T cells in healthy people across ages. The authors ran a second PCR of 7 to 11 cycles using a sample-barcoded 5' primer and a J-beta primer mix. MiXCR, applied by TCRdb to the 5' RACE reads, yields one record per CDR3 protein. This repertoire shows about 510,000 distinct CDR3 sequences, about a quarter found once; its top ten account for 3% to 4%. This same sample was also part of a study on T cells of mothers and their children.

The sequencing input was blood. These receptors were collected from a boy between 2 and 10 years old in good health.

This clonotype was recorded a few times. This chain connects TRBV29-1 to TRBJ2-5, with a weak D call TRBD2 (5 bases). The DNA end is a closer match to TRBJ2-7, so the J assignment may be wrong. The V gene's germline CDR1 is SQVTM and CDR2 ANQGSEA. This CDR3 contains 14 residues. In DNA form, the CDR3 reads TGCAGCGTTGAAGATCCCCCGGGGTCCTACGAGCAGTACTTC. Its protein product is CSVEDPPGSYEQYF.

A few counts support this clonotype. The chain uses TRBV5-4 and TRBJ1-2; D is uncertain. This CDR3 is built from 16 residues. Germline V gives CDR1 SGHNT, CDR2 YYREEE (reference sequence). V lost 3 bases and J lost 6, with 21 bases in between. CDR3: CASSSPKEGFQNGYTF. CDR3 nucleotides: TGTGCCAGCAGCTCACCGAAAGAAGGGTTTCAGAATGGCTACACCTTC. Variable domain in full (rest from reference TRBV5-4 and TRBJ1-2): ETGVTQSPTHLIKTRGQQVTLRCSSQSGHNTVSWYQQALGQGPQFIFQYYREEENGRGNFPPRFSGLQFPNYSSELNVNALELDDSALYLCASSSPKEGFQNGYTFGSGTRLTVV.

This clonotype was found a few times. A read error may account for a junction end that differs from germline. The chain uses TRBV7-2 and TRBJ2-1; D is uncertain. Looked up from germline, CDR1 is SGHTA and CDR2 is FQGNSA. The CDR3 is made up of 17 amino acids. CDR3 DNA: TGTGCCAGCAGCTCCCGACCCAACCGCCAGGCCTACAATGGGCAGTTCTTC. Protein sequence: CASSSRPNRQAYNGQFF.

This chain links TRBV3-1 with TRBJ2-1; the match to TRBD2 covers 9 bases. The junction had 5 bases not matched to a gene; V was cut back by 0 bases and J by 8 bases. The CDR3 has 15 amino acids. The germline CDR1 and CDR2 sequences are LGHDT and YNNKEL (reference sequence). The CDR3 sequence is CASSQEGSGSDEQFF. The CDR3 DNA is TGTGCCAGCAGCCAAGAAGGTAGCGGGAGTGATGAGCAGTTCTTC.

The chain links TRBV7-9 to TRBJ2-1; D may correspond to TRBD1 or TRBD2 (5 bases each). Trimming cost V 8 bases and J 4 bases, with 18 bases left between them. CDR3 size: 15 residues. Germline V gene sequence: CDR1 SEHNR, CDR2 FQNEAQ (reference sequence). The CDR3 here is CASSTGDPSYNEQFF. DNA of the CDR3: TGTGCCAGCTCGACTGGGGACCCCAGTTACAATGAGCAGTTCTTC.

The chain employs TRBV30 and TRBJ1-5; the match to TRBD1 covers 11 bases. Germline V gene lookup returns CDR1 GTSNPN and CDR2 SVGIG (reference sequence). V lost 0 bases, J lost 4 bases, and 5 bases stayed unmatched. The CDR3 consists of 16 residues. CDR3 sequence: CAWSVPWDRGNQPQHF. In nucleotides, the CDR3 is TGTGCCTGGAGTGTACCCTGGGACAGGGGGAATCAGCCCCAGCATTTT. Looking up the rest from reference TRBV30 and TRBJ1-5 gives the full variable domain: SQTIHQWPATLVQPVGSPLSLECTVEGTSNPNLYWYRQAAGRGLQLLFYSVGIGQISSEVPQNLSASRPQDRQFILSSKKLLLSDSGFYLCAWSVPWDRGNQPQHFGDGTRLSIL.

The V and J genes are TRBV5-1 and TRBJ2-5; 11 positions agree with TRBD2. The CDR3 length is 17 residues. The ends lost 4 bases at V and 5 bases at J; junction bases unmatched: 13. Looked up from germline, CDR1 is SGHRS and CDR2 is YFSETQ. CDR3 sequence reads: CASSHRTGTSGGETQYF. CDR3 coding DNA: TGCGCCAGCAGCCATAGGACTGGGACTAGCGGTGGGGAGACCCAGTACTTC. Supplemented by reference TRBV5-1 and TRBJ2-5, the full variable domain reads KAGVTQTPRYLIKTRGQQVTLSCSPISGHRSVSWYQQTPGQGLQFLFEYFSETQRNKGNFPGRFSGRQFSNSRSEMNVSTLELGDSALYLCASSHRTGTSGGETQYFGPGTRLLVL.

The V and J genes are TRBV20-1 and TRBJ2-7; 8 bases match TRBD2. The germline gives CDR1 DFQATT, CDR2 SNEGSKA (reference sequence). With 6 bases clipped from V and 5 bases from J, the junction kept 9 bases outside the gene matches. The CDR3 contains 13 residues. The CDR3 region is CSALGVAGNEQYF. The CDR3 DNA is TGCAGTGCCCTCGGGGTAGCGGGAAACGAGCAGTACTTC.

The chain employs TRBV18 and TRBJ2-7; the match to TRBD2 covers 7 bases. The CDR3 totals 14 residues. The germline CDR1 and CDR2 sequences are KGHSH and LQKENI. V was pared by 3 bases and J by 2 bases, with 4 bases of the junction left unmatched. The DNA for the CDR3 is TGTGCCAGCTCACCCCCGACTAGCACCTACGAGCAGTACTTC. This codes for CASSPPTSTYEQYF.

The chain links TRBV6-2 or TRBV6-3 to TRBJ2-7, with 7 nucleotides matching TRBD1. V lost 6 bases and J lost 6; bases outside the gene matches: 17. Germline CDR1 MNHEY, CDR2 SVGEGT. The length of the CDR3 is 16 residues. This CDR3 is CASSRYSTGMAFEQYF. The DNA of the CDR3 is TGTGCCAGCAGCCGTTACTCGACAGGGATGGCGTTCGAGCAGTACTTC.

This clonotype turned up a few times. The CDR3 reads CASRSDRGWETQYF. The CDR3 DNA is TGTGCCAGCAGGTCGGACAGGGGCTGGGAGACCCAGTACTTC. The genes are TRBV6-5 and TRBJ2-5; TRBD1 aligns across 9 bases. The V and J ends lost 6 bases and 5 bases, in that order; junction bases with no gene match: 7. This CDR3 has 14 residues. CDR1 is MNHEY, CDR2 SVGAGI, per germline.

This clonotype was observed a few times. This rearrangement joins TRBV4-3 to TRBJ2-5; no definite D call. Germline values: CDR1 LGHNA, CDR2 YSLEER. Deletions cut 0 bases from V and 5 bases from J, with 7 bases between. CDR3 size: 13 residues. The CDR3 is CASSQDSMETQYF. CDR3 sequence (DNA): TGCGCCAGCAGCCAAGACTCCATGGAGACCCAGTACTTC.

The CDR3 region is CASSGEGTASPYGYTF. CDR3 bases: TGTGCCAGCAGCGGTGAAGGGACCGCGTCCCCTTATGGCTACACCTTC. V and J are TRBV13 and TRBJ1-2, with TRBD1 as a possible D gene (5 bases). This CDR3 has 16 amino acids. The germline V and J ends were trimmed by 5 bases and 5 bases, with 21 bases remaining between them. Germline lookup yields CDR1 PRHDT and CDR2 FYEKMQ (reference sequence).

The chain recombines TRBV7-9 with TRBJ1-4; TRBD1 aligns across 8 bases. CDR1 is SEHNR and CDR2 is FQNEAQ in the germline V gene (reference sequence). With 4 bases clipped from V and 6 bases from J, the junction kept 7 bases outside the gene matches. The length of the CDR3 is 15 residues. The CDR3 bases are TGTGCCAGCAGCTCGGACAGGGCGGGTGATGAAAAACTGTTTTTT. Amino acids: CASSSDRAGDEKLFF.

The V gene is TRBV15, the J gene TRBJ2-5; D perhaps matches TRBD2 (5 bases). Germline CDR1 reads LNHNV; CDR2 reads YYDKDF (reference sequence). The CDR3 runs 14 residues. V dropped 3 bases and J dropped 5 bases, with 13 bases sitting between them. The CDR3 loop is CATSRGEARETQYF. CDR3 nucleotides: TGTGCCACCAGCAGGGGAGAAGCCCGGGAGACCCAGTACTTC.

This CDR3 is CASSRSRTENTGELFF. DNA for the CDR3: TGTGCCAGCAGCAGATCGCGGACAGAGAACACCGGGGAGCTGTTTTTT. V and J are TRBV12-3 or TRBV12-4 and TRBJ2-2, with a weak D call TRBD1 (6 bases). This CDR3 comprises 16 residues. V lost 6 bases to trimming and J lost 1 base, with 15 bases between them.

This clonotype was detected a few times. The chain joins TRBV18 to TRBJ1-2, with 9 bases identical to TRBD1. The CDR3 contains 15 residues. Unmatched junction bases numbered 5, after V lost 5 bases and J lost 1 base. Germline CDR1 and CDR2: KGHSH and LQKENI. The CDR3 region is CASSTGQGGNYGYTF. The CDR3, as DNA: TGTGCCAGCTCAACGGGACAGGGTGGTAACTATGGCTACACCTTC. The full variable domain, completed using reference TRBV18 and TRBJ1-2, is NAGVMQNPRHLVRRRGQEARLRCSPMKGHSHVYWYRQLPEEGLKFMVYLQKENIIDESGMPKERFSAEFPKEGPSILRIQQVVRGDSAAYFCASSTGQGGNYGYTFGSGTRLTVV.

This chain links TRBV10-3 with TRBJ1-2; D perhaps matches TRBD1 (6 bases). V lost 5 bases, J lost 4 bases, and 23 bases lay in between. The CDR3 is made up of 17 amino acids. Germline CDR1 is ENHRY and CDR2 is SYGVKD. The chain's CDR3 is CAISTLTTGGGTYGYTF. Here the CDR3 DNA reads TGTGCCATCAGTACCCTTACGACAGGAGGTGGAACCTATGGCTACACCTTC.

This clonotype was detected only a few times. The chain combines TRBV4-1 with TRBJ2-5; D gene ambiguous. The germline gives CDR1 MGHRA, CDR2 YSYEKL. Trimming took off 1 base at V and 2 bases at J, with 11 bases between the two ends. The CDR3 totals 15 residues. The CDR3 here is CASSQAGAAQETQYF. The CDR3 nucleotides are TGCGCCAGCAGCCAAGCTGGCGCAGCTCAAGAGACCCAGTACTTC.

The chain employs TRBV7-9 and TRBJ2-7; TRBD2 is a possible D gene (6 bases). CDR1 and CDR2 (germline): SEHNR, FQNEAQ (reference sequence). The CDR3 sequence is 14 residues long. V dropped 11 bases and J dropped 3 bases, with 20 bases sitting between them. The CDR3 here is CAGGGLGTDYEQYF. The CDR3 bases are TGTGCCGGCGGAGGGTTAGGGACGGACTACGAGCAGTACTTC. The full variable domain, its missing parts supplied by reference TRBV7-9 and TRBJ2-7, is DTGVSQNPRHKITKRGQNVTFRCDPISEHNRLYWYRQTLGQGPEFLTYFQNEAQLEKSRLLSDRFSAERPKGSFSTLEIQRTEQGDSAMYLCAGGGLGTDYEQYFGPGTRLTVT.

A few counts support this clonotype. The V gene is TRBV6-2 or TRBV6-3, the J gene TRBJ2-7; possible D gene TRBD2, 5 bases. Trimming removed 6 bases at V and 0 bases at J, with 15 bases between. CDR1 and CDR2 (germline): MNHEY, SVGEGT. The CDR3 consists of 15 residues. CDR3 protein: CASRNGGGGSYEQYF. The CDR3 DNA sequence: TGTGCCAGCAGGAATGGCGGAGGAGGCTCCTACGAGCAGTACTTC.

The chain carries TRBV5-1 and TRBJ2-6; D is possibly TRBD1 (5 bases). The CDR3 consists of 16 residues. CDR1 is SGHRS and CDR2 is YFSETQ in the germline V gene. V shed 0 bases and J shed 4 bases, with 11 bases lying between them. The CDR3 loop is CASSLDGASGANVLTF. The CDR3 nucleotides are TGCGCCAGCAGCTTGGATGGGGCCTCCGGGGCCAACGTCCTGACTTTC.

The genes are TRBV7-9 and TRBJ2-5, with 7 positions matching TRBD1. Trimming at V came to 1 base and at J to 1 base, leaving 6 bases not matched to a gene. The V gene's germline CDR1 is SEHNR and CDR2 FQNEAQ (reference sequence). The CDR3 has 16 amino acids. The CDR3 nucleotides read TGTGCCAGCAGCTTAGGACAGGGTGGGACCCAAGAGACCCAGTACTTC. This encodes CASSLGQGGTQETQYF.

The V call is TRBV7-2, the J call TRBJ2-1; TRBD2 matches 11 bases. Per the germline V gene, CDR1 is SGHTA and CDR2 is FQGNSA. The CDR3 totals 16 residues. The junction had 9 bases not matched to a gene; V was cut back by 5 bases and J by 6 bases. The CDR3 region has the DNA TGTGCCAGCAGCCGGCAAACTAGCGGGAGCCTCAATGAGCAGTTCTTC. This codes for CASSRQTSGSLNEQFF. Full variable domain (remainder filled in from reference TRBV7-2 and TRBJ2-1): GAGVSQSPSNKVTEKGKDVELRCDPISGHTALYWYRQSLGQGLEFLIYFQGNSAPDKSGLPSDRFSAERTGGSVSTLTIQRTQQEDSAVYLCASSRQTSGSLNEQFFGPGTRLTVL.

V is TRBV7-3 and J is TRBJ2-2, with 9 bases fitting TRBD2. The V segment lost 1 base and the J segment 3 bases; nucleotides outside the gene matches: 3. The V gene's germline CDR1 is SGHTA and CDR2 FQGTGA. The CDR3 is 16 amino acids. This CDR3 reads CASSLSGGDDTGELFF. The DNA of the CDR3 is TGTGCCAGCAGCTTAAGCGGGGGGGACGACACCGGGGAGCTGTTTTTT.

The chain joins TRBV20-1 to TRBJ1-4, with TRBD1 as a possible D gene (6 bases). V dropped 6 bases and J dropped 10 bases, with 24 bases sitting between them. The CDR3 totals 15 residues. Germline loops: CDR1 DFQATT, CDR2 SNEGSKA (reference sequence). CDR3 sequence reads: CSAAARGTIGGKLFF. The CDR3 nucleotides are TGCAGTGCCGCGGCCCGGGGGACTATAGGGGGAAAACTGTTTTTT.

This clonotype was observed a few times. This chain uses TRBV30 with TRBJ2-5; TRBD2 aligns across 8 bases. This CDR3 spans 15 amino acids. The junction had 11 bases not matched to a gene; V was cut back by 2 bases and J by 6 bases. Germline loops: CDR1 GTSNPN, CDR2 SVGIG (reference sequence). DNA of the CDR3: TGTGCCTGGAGTTGGGGGCGGGGGGATAAGAAGACCCAGTACTTC. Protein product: CAWSWGRGDKKTQYF. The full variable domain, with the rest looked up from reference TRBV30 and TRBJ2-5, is SQTIHQWPATLVQPVGSPLSLECTVEGTSNPNLYWYRQAAGRGLQLLFYSVGIGQISSEVPQNLSASRPQDRQFILSSKKLLLSDSGFYLCAWSWGRGDKKTQYFGPGTRLLVL.

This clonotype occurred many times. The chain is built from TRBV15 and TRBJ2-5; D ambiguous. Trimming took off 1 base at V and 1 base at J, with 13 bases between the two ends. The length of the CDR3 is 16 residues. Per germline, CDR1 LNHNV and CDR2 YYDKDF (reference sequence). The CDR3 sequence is CATSRASRAFQETQYF. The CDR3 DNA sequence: TGTGCCACCAGCAGAGCATCTAGGGCCTTCCAAGAGACCCAGTACTTC. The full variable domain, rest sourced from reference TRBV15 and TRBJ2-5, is DAMVIQNPRYQVTQFGKPVTLSCSQTLNHNVMYWYQQKSSQAPKLLFHYYDKDFNNEADTPDNFQSRRPNTSFCFLDIRSPGLGDTAMYLCATSRASRAFQETQYFGPGTRLLVL.

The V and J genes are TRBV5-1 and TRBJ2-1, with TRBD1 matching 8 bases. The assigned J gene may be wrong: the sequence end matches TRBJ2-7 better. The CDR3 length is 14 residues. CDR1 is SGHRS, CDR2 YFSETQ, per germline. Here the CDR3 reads CASSFTGTGNEQYF. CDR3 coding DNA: TGCGCCAGCAGCTTCACCGGGACAGGCAACGAGCAGTACTTC.

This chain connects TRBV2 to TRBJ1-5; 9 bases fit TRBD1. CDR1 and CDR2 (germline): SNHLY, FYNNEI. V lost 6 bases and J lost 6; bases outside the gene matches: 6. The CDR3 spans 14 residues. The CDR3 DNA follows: TGTGCCAGCAGCGTACAGGGGGCGGTTCAGCCCCAGCATTTT. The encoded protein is CASSVQGAVQPQHF.

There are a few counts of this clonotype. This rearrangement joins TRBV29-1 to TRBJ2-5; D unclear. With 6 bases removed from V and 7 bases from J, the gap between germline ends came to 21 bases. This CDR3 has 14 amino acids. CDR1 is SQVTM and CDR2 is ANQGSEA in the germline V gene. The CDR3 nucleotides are TGCAGCGTCCCAGAAACCCCCAGAACTTGGACCCAGTACTTC. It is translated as CSVPETPRTWTQYF.

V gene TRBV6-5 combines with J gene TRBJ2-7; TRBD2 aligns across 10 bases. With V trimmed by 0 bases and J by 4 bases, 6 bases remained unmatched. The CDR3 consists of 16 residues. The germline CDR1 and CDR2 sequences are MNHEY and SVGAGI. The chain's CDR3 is CASSYSILAGAYEQYF. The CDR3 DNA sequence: TGTGCCAGCAGTTACTCGATCCTAGCGGGGGCTTACGAGCAGTACTTC.